Listed below are T cell receptor beta chains from one sample, sequenced in a study of blood T cell repertoires in COVID-19. Using immunoSEQ multiplex PCR, the repertoire was profiled, and TCRdb retains in-frame clones only, with some absent. The sample contains a few hundred thousand clones, 80% to 90% of which appear only once. The sample comprised peripheral blood. The receptors derive from a man aged 50-60 years who had recovered from COVID-19. CDR3s include the opening cysteine and the closing phenylalanine or tryptophan. The D gene is left open where the match is weak. Size is stated for part of the rows, as once, few or many counts, or as a class when the clone is expanded.

cdr3_length	j_call	clone_size	d_call	v_call	cdr3_aa	cdr3_nt
13	TRBJ2-1	.	TRBD2	TRBV6-5	CASSISSGGEQFF	TGTGCCAGCAGTATCTCTAGCGGCGGTGAGCAGTTCTTC
12	TRBJ2-7	.	TRBD2	TRBV5-4	CASSTGLAEQYF	TGTGCCAGCAGCACGGGACTAGCGGAGCAGTACTTC
11	TRBJ2-7	.	.	TRBV7-9	CASSFQYEQYF	TGTGCCAGCAGCTTCCAGTACGAGCAGTACTTC
12	TRBJ2-3	.	.	TRBV6-1	CASSEARDTQYF	TGTGCCAGCAGTGAAGCGCGCGATACGCAGTATTTT
18	TRBJ2-6	.	TRBD1	TRBV27	CASSDRGYSYSGANVLTF	TGTGCCAGCAGTGACAGGGGCTACTCTTACTCTGGGGCCAACGTCCTGACTTTC
15	TRBJ2-5	.	TRBD2	TRBV28	CASSFGGSRQETQYF	TGTGCCAGCAGTTTCGGCGGGAGCCGCCAAGAGACCCAGTACTTC
14	TRBJ1-4	few	.	TRBV6-5	CASGRREGREKLFF	TGTGCCAGCGGACGCCGGGAGGGGAGGGAAAAACTGTTTTTT
13	TRBJ1-6	once	.	TRBV28	CASKEGDNSPLHF	TGTGCCAGCAAGGAGGGAGATAATTCACCCCTCCACTTT
16	TRBJ2-2	once	.	TRBV3-1/TRBV3-2	CASSLLTGWGTGELFF	TGTGCCAGCAGCCTACTAACAGGGTGGGGCACCGGGGAGCTGTTTTTT
16	TRBJ1-3	.	TRBD1	TRBV5-4	CASSLMDRSSGNTIYF	TGTGCCAGCAGCTTGATGGACAGGAGCTCTGGAAACACCATATATTTT
16	TRBJ2-2	.	TRBD2	TRBV10-1	CASSGTPGGPTGELFF	TGCGCCAGCAGCGGCACCCCGGGAGGGCCCACCGGGGAGCTGTTTTTT
20	TRBJ2-6	.	TRBD2	TRBV5-4	CASSRLQGLAGGSGANVLTF	TGTGCCAGCAGCCGATTACAAGGACTAGCGGGAGGTTCTGGGGCCAACGTCCTGACTTTC
14	TRBJ2-7	.	.	TRBV6-5	CASSPGVSAYEQYF	TGTGCCAGCAGTCCCGGGGTGTCCGCCTACGAGCAGTACTTC
13	TRBJ2-7	.	TRBD2	TRBV29-1	CSVRGGSSYEQYF	TGCAGCGTTCGGGGAGGGTCCTCCTACGAGCAGTACTTC
18	TRBJ2-1	.	.	TRBV25-1	CASSEVTLAPRHINEQFF	TGTGCCAGCAGTGAGGTTACATTGGCTCCCCGACATATAAATGAGCAGTTCTTC
15	TRBJ2-2	.	TRBD1	TRBV28	CASNFGDRETGELFF	TGTGCCAGCAATTTCGGGGACAGGGAGACCGGGGAGCTGTTTTTT
14	TRBJ2-7	.	.	TRBV3-1/TRBV3-2	CASSQDRLVGEQYF	TGTGCCAGCAGCCAAGATAGACTAGTCGGCGAGCAGTACTTC
15	TRBJ2-1	.	TRBD1	TRBV5-4	CASSSRDRGVNEQFF	TGTGCCAGCAGCTCCCGGGACAGGGGTGTCAATGAGCAGTTCTTC
16	TRBJ2-7	.	TRBD2	TRBV18	CASSQNRGLAGYEQYF	TGTGCCAGCTCACAGAACCGAGGACTAGCGGGCTACGAGCAGTACTTC
16	TRBJ2-1	.	TRBD2	TRBV19	CASSDTTSGPYNEQFF	TGTGCCAGTAGCGATACGACTAGCGGGCCCTACAATGAGCAGTTCTTC
14	TRBJ2-7	few	TRBD1	TRBV27	CASSLRSGGYEQYF	TGTGCCAGCAGTTTGAGGTCAGGGGGTTACGAGCAGTACTTC
15	TRBJ2-7	.	TRBD2	TRBV7-2	CASSFPGLAVYEQYF	TGTGCCAGCAGCTTCCCCGGACTAGCGGTATACGAGCAGTACTTC
14	TRBJ2-7	.	.	TRBV10-3	CATRMAEQSYEQYF	TGTGCCACCAGAATGGCGGAACAATCCTACGAGCAGTACTTC
14	TRBJ2-3	.	TRBD1	TRBV24-1	CATSAGQGTDTQYF	TGTGCCACCAGCGCCGGACAGGGCACAGATACGCAGTATTTT
15	TRBJ1-3	.	.	TRBV18	CASSSGRLEGNTIYF	TGTGCCAGCTCTTCAGGGAGGTTGGAGGGAAACACCATATATTTT
15	TRBJ1-2	.	.	TRBV3-1/TRBV3-2	CASSLQQQRGYGYTF	TGTGCCAGCAGCTTACAGCAACAAAGGGGCTATGGCTACACCTTC
14	TRBJ1-3	.	.	TRBV30	CAWSPGNSGNTIYF	TGTGCCTGGAGTCCAGGGAACTCTGGAAACACCATATATTTT
13	TRBJ2-3	.	.	TRBV6-5	CATRRERLDTQYF	TGTGCCACCCGCCGGGAAAGATTAGATACGCAGTATTTT
13	TRBJ2-1	.	.	TRBV12-3/TRBV12-4	CASGGAESNEQFF	TGTGCCAGCGGGGGGGCGGAATCGAATGAGCAGTTCTTC
15	TRBJ2-2	.	TRBD2	TRBV29-1	CSVEHLAGNTGELFF	TGCAGCGTTGAACATCTAGCGGGGAACACCGGGGAGCTGTTTTTT
17	TRBJ2-7	.	.	TRBV9	CASSVVPFPVSSYEQYF	TGTGCCAGCAGCGTAGTCCCCTTCCCGGTTTCCTCCTACGAGCAGTACTTC
15	TRBJ2-7	.	TRBD2	TRBV7-9	CASSLRAGETYEQYF	TGTGCCAGCAGCTTACGAGCGGGAGAGACCTACGAGCAGTACTTC
17	TRBJ2-1	.	.	TRBV6-2/TRBV6-3	CASSYSAYPSSYNEQFF	TGTGCCAGCAGTTACTCGGCCTACCCTAGCTCCTACAATGAGCAGTTCTTC
15	TRBJ2-7	.	TRBD2	TRBV5-5	CASSTGVAGSYEQYF	TGTGCCAGCAGCACCGGGGTAGCGGGCTCCTACGAGCAGTACTTC
14	TRBJ2-2	.	.	TRBV29-1	CSAASQGYTGELFF	TGCAGCGCAGCAAGTCAGGGTTACACCGGGGAGCTGTTTTTT
13	TRBJ1-2	.	.	TRBV29-1	CSALPGGHYGYTF	TGCAGCGCCCTGCCGGGGGGACACTATGGCTACACCTTC
16	TRBJ2-1	.	TRBD2	TRBV10-3	CAIRAVAGGPYNEQFF	TGTGCCATCAGGGCCGTAGCGGGAGGTCCCTACAATGAGCAGTTCTTC
17	TRBJ1-2	once	TRBD1	TRBV18	CASSPPGQRYMNYGYTF	TGTGCCAGCTCACCGCCGGGACAGAGATATATGAACTATGGCTACACCTTC
17	TRBJ2-1	once	TRBD2	TRBV6-9	CASTTTPTSGRVSEQFF	TGTGCCAGCACCACCACCCCGACTAGCGGGAGGGTTAGTGAGCAGTTCTTC
10	TRBJ1-2	once	.	TRBV5-8	CASNIYGYTF	TGTGCCAGCAACATATATGGCTACACCTTC
14	TRBJ1-3	.	.	TRBV30	CAWSGGWSGNTIYF	TGTGCCTGGAGTGGAGGGTGGTCTGGAAACACCATATATTTT